One and the same sample provided the 29 T cell receptor beta chains below, sequenced in a study of T cell repertoires in aging, cancer and after chemotherapy. TCR beta rearrangements were amplified from peripheral blood genomic DNA. Multiplex touch-down PCR with TRB-A/B primers amplified rearranged V-D-J TRB sequences. TCRdb re-derived calls from the multiplex PCR reads in MiXCR, one entry per CDR3 protein. The top ten hold roughly 60% of the sample, which has roughly 600 distinct CDR3 sequences, about a quarter seen once. The sample consisted of blood. Source of these receptors: a human donor with a solid tumor.

Judged by abundance, this clonotype is large (0.1 to 1%). V is TRBV30 and J is TRBJ2-2; D call uncertain. Trimming took 3 bases from V and 3 from J, leaving 5 bases between them. The CDR3 loop spans 12 amino acids. The germline CDR1 and CDR2 sequences are GTSNPN and SVGIG (reference sequence). The CDR3, as DNA: TGTGCCTGGAGACTCTACACCGGGGAGCTGTTTTTT. Encoded protein: CAWRLYTGELFF.

This clonotype is labeled as large. The chain links TRBV15 to TRBJ1-3, with D uncertain. Germline CDR1 and CDR2: LNHNV and YYDKDF (reference sequence). V was cut by 0 bases and J by 0 bases, with 3 bases left in between. This CDR3 comprises 14 residues. CDR3 nucleotides: TGTGCCACCAGCAGAGACAGCTCTGGAAACACCATATATTTT. Translation: CATSRDSSGNTIYF.

The V call is TRBV18, the J call TRBJ1-2, with TRBD1 identical over 7 bases. CDR3 size: 15 residues. Germline V gene lookup returns CDR1 KGHSH and CDR2 LQKENI. V gave up 3 bases and J gave up 3 bases; unmatched junction bases: 7. In DNA, the CDR3 is TGTGCCAGCTCACCGGCGACAGGGAGGCACTATGGCTACACCTTC. Its translation is CASSPATGRHYGYTF.

By frequency in the sample, this clonotype is large. The chain couples TRBV6-5 to TRBJ2-7; 7 bases line up with TRBD1. Germline V gives CDR1 MNHEY, CDR2 SVGAGI. The V segment lost 7 bases and the J segment 4 bases; nucleotides outside the gene matches: 10. The CDR3 spans 14 residues. The CDR3 region has the DNA TGTGCCAGCAACCCGACAGGGCCGAGGTACGAGCAGTACTTC. Its translation: CASNPTGPRYEQYF.

This clonotype is labeled large. The J gene is TRBJ2-7, the V gene TRBV29-1, with no clear D. Germline V lookup: CDR1 SQVTM, CDR2 ANQGSEA. This CDR3 region has 13 residues. Between the trimmed V and J ends, which lost 4 bases and 3 bases, there was a span of 13 bases. CDR3 DNA: TGCAGCGTTGTAGGGCAGGTAAACTACGAGCAGTACTTC. This codes for CSVVGQVNYEQYF.

This clonotype was seen only once. CDR3 region: CASSLRFAASDTQYF. Written as DNA, the CDR3 is TGTGCCAGCAGCTTAAGGTTCGCAGCCTCAGATACGCAGTATTTT. V gene TRBV7-6 combines with J gene TRBJ2-3; D gene uncertain. Looked up from germline, CDR1 is SGHVS and CDR2 is FNYEAQ. V was pared by 2 bases and J by 4 bases, with 13 bases between. There are 15 residues in the CDR3.

This clonotype is classed as large. The CDR3 DNA reads TGTGCCAGCACCCAAACCGGGAGCGCCTCTACCTATGGCTACACCTTC. Protein sequence: CASTQTGSASTYGYTF. The chain has TRBV6-5 and TRBJ1-2; D ambiguous. This CDR3 contains 16 residues. Germline CDR1 reads MNHEY; CDR2 reads SVGAGI. Trimming stripped 7 bases from V and 4 bases from J, with 22 bases between.

There are a few counts of this clonotype. The chain recombines TRBV20-1 with TRBJ2-5; the D gene is possibly TRBD2 (5 bases). This CDR3 has 13 amino acids. Germline values: CDR1 DFQATT, CDR2 SNEGSKA (reference sequence). The germline V and J ends were trimmed by 8 bases and 2 bases, with 15 bases remaining between them. The CDR3 spells CSHLSAPQETQYF. As DNA, the CDR3 is TGCAGTCACCTTAGCGCGCCGCAAGAGACCCAGTACTTC.

The genes are TRBV25-1 and TRBJ1-4, with D uncertain. CDR3 size: 14 residues. Deletions cut 6 bases from V and 11 bases from J, with 19 bases between. The germline V gene encodes CDR1 MGHDK and CDR2 SYGVNS. CDR3 DNA sequence: TGTGCCAGCAGGCCCAAGACCGGAGCACAGAAACTGTTTTTT. Its translation is CASRPKTGAQKLFF.

The chain links TRBV20-1 to TRBJ1-2; possibly TRBD1 for D (6 bases). Trimming left V 4 bases short and J 0 bases short, with 12 bases between. The germline V gene encodes CDR1 DFQATT and CDR2 SNEGSKA (reference sequence). This CDR3 region has 14 residues. CDR3 sequence: CSATGDTSNYGYTF. The DNA of the CDR3 is TGCAGTGCTACTGGGGACACCTCTAACTATGGCTACACCTTC.

The chain is built from TRBV20-1 and TRBJ1-3, with 8 bases lining up with TRBD1. Per germline, CDR1 DFQATT and CDR2 SNEGSKA (reference sequence). This CDR3 comprises 13 residues. V lost 3 bases to trimming and J lost 4 bases; unmatched junction nucleotides: 2. The CDR3 coding sequence is TGCAGTGCTAGTCAGGGGGCAGGAAACACCATATATTTT. This encodes CSASQGAGNTIYF.

The chain couples TRBV18 to TRBJ1-1; maybe TRBD1 (5 bases). The CDR3 consists of 14 residues. Trimming took off 5 bases at V and 3 bases at J, with 13 bases between the two ends. Germline V gene sequence: CDR1 KGHSH, CDR2 LQKENI. The CDR3 protein is CASSRSGGYTEAFF. CDR3 DNA sequence: TGTGCCAGCTCAAGGTCGGGGGGGTACACTGAAGCTTTCTTT.

Within the sample, this clonotype is large. The rearrangement joins TRBV6-1 to TRBJ1-2; no definite D call. Trimming shortened V by 1 base and J by 4 bases, and 4 bases separated the two germline ends. CDR1 MNHNS and CDR2 SASEGT come from the germline V gene. The CDR3 runs to 12 residues. Here the CDR3 DNA reads TGTGCCAGCAGTGAAGTGAGCTATGGCTACACCTTC. As protein: CASSEVSYGYTF.

V is TRBV6-5 and J is TRBJ1-3; TRBD1 matches 8 bases. With V trimmed by 5 bases and J by 4 bases, 1 base remained unmatched. Germline V CDR1 and CDR2: MNHEY, SVGAGI. The length of the CDR3 is 13 residues. The CDR3 spells CASSRDRGNTIYF. The CDR3, as DNA: TGTGCCAGCAGTCGGGACAGGGGAAACACCATATATTTT.

This clonotype is labeled medium-sized. CDR3 amino acids: CASSLGEDTQYF. The CDR3 nucleotides read TGTGCCAGCAGCTTGGGGGAAGATACGCAGTATTTT. The chain is built from TRBV5-5 and TRBJ2-3; unclear D gene. Germline V gene sequence: CDR1 SGHKS, CDR2 YYEKEE (reference sequence). V was shortened by 0 bases and J by 5 bases, with 4 bases between the two germline ends. The CDR3 runs to 12 residues.

The V and J genes are TRBV18 and TRBJ2-5; TRBD2 aligns across 11 bases. Germline V gene data show CDR1 as KGHSH and CDR2 as LQKENI. With V trimmed by 8 bases and J by 3 bases, 8 bases remained unmatched. The CDR3 is 15 amino acids. This CDR3 reads CASKMTSGIEETQYF. CDR3 nucleotides: TGTGCCAGCAAAATGACTAGCGGGATCGAAGAGACCCAGTACTTC.

Remarks on this clonotype: A much larger clone is a single base away; this may be a read error. The CDR3 DNA sequence: TGTGCCAGCAGTCCCACGATTGGCGGGAGGGCCGGGACAGATACGCAGTATTTT. Translated: CASSPTIGGRAGTDTQYF. This chain joins TRBV11-1 and TRBJ2-3; 9 bases match TRBD2. The V gene's germline CDR1 is SGHAT and CDR2 FQDESV (reference sequence). The CDR3 length is 18 residues. Trimming took 6 bases from V and 3 from J; bases not matched to a gene: 16.

V usage is TRBV19 and J usage is TRBJ1-3, with TRBD1 as a possible D gene (6 bases). V was clipped by 4 bases and J by 1 base, with 17 bases between them. There are 17 residues in the CDR3. Germline V gives CDR1 LNHDA, CDR2 SQIVND (reference sequence). The CDR3 loop is CASSKFSGGASGNTIYF. For the CDR3, the DNA is TGTGCCAGTAGTAAGTTTTCGGGGGGCGCTTCTGGAAACACCATATATTTT.

This clonotype is judged large (0.1 to 1%). V gene TRBV6-5 combines with J gene TRBJ2-3; 15 bases are shared with TRBD2. The CDR3 length is 17 residues. V dropped 2 bases and J dropped 6; count of bases not matched to a gene: 6. From germline, CDR1 is MNHEY and CDR2 SVGAGI. The DNA for the CDR3 is TGTGCCAGCAGTTACGGGGGACTAGCGGGGGGTGGGGATACGCAGTATTTT. It encodes CASSYGGLAGGGDTQYF.

Relative to its sample, this clonotype is large (0.1 to 1%). The rearrangement uses TRBV6-5 and TRBJ1-5; 9 bases are shared with TRBD1. V lost 6 bases to trimming and J lost 6 bases; unmatched junction nucleotides: 6. The germline gives CDR1 MNHEY, CDR2 SVGAGI. The CDR3 totals 14 residues. CDR3 in amino acids: CASSPGQGSQPQHF. In nucleotides, the CDR3 is TGTGCCAGCAGCCCCGGACAGGGGAGTCAGCCCCAGCATTTT.

This clonotype rates as medium-sized (0.01 to 0.1%). The genes are TRBV5-4 and TRBJ2-3; 16 bases line up with TRBD2. V lost 5 bases, J lost 7 bases, and 7 bases stayed unmatched. Germline V gene data show CDR1 as SGHNT and CDR2 as YYREEE (reference sequence). The CDR3 is 16 residues long. This CDR3 is CASRTGLAGGPNTQYF. DNA for the CDR3: TGTGCCAGCAGGACGGGACTAGCGGGGGGGCCCAATACGCAGTATTTT.

The rearrangement uses TRBV7-6 and TRBJ2-7; D might be TRBD2 (5 bases). The CDR3 extends over 17 amino acids. Between the trimmed V and J ends, which lost 10 bases and 0 bases, there was a span of 25 bases. Per the germline V gene, CDR1 is SGHVS and CDR2 is FNYEAQ. This CDR3 is CATTTPPSRGISYEQYF. DNA of the CDR3: TGTGCCACCACAACCCCACCATCACGGGGAATCTCCTACGAGCAGTACTTC.

This clonotype is medium-sized by share. V is TRBV19 and J is TRBJ2-1, with 9 bases identical to TRBD1. The CDR3 loop spans 16 amino acids. The V segment lost 9 bases and the J segment 2 bases; nucleotides outside the gene matches: 11. CDR1 and CDR2 from the germline V gene are LNHDA and SQIVND (reference sequence). As DNA, the CDR3 is TGTGCCAGCACTCCCGGACAGGGGAGGACCTACAATGAGCAGTTCTTC. Residues: CASTPGQGRTYNEQFF.

The V and J genes are TRBV20-1 and TRBJ1-6, with D perhaps matching TRBD1 (5 bases). CDR1 and CDR2 (germline): DFQATT, SNEGSKA (reference sequence). With 3 bases removed from V and 9 bases from J, the gap between germline ends came to 21 bases. The CDR3 runs 16 residues. The CDR3 region is CSARYIREGTSSPLHF. The DNA of the CDR3 is TGCAGTGCTAGGTACATAAGGGAAGGGACGAGTTCACCCCTCCACTTT.

This chain joins TRBV6-1 and TRBJ1-1; no clear D gene. The V and J ends lost 3 bases and 7 bases respectively, with 12 bases between them. The CDR3 covers 13 residues. Looked up from germline, CDR1 is MNHNS and CDR2 is SASEGT. In DNA, the CDR3 is TGTGCCAGCAGTGAGGCCCTTGAGAGTGAAGCTTTCTTT. This translates into CASSEALESEAFF.

The chain has TRBV7-9 and TRBJ2-3; D uncertain. V was clipped by 5 bases and J by 1 base, with 1 base between them. This CDR3 is built from 11 residues. Looked up from germline, CDR1 is SEHNR and CDR2 is FQNEAQ (reference sequence). The CDR3 sequence is CASSRTDTQYF. The CDR3, as DNA: TGTGCCAGCAGCCGCACAGATACGCAGTATTTT.

In its sample, this clonotype ranks as medium-sized. V gene TRBV12-3 or TRBV12-4 combines with J gene TRBJ1-2; D is undetermined. V gave up 5 bases and J gave up 6 bases, with 16 bases separating them. CDR3 length: 14 residues. The CDR3 is CASSPRVGVHGYTF. CDR3 bases: TGTGCCAGCAGTCCCCGAGTCGGGGTACATGGCTACACCTTC.

This clonotype has just one count. At one end the junction does not follow the germline gene, possibly because of a read error. The chain combines TRBV4-2 with TRBJ1-3, with D possibly TRBD1 on 5 matching bases. This CDR3 is 19 amino acids long. Per the germline V gene, CDR1 is LGHNA and CDR2 is YNFKEQ. CDR3 amino acids: CASSQDTMKGLFSGNTIYF. DNA of the CDR3: TGCGCCAGCAGCCAAGATACGATGAAGGGGCTATTCTCTGGAAACACCATATATTTT.

In its sample, this clonotype is large. The chain combines TRBV6-5 with TRBJ1-5; D ambiguous. Germline loops: CDR1 MNHEY, CDR2 SVGAGI. The germline V and J ends were trimmed by 2 bases and 1 base, with 9 bases remaining between them. The CDR3 consists of 15 residues. The CDR3 here is CASSYGGGSNQPQHF. The DNA for the CDR3 is TGTGCCAGCAGTTACGGTGGCGGGAGCAATCAGCCCCAGCATTTT.